This T cell receptor beta chain was captured by sequencing in a study of response to subunit inactivated influenza vaccine. The germline CDR1 and CDR2 sequences are SQVTM and ANQGSEA. V was cut by 3 bases and J by 2 bases, with 13 bases left in between. The CDR3 runs 15 residues. MiXCR, run by TCRdb on the RT-PCR reads, gives a single entry per CDR3 protein. The sample shows 150,000 to 200,000 distinct CDR3 sequences, over 9.5% of them seen only once. This clonotype was observed a handful of times. This sample also appeared in a second study, on T cells expressing NK-cell markers. That study reports: 5'RACE template switching built TCR beta cDNA with unique molecular identifiers. Repertoire data for TCR beta were derived from sorted T cells (CD3+CD56+NKG2C+, CD3+CD56+NKG2C- and CD3+CD56-NKG2C+). The eight sequenced donors comprised seven who were HCMV-seropositive and one who was seronegative. Dominant NKG2C+ clonotypes were found to form roughly 1.0-7.0% of CD8+ T cells in over 5 donors. These clonotypes, the leaders elsewhere, also led the CD3+CD56-NKG2C+ fraction in a handful of donors.

This rearrangement joins TRBV29-1 to TRBJ2-2; weak D call: TRBD1 (6 bases). This specimen was CD8+ T cells sorted from PBMCs, taken roughly 12 days after vaccination. This sequence originates from a man in his fifties or sixties who received an inactivated influenza vaccine. CDR3 residues: CSVEGTRDNTGELFF. The CDR3 nucleotides read TGCAGCGTTGAGGGGACAAGGGATAACACCGGGGAGCTGTTTTTT.